This T cell receptor (beta chain) was captured in a study of CD8+CD57+ T cells in acquired aplastic anemia. CDR3 length: 11 amino acids. With 7 bases removed from V and 7 bases from J, the gap between germline ends came to 7 bases. CDR3 and TCR beta VDJ profiling relied on genomic DNA as the template. Each CDR3 protein is one row after TCRdb ran MiXCR on the reads. The sample consists of around 250,000 distinct CDR3 sequences, roughly 82% of them appearing once. All sequencing subjects had displayed CD8+CD57+ cell expansion on flow cytometry. Acquired aplastic anemia of severe grade affected all patients.

The sample was sorted CD4+, CD8+, or CD8+CD57+ T cells (not recorded which) from PBMCs. The chain employs TRBV12-3 or TRBV12-4 and TRBJ2-2; D ambiguous. The receptor comes from a human donor with aplastic anemia. The CDR3 region is CASTVGGELFF. CDR3 nucleotide sequence: TGTGCCAGCACTGTGGGCGGGGAGCTGTTTTTT.